These 17 T cell receptor beta chains were all obtained from the same sample, sequenced in a study of identical twins. Each CDR3 protein is one row after TCRdb ran MiXCR on the 5' RACE reads. The sample carries about 900,000 distinct CDR3 sequences, 10% to 15% recorded once. This sample also belongs to another study, concerning yellow fever vaccine responses in identical twins.

The specimen was PBMCs. These receptors all stem from a young woman in good health.

This clonotype was seen repeatedly, ten times or more. The chain links TRBV12-3 or TRBV12-4 to TRBJ2-2; perhaps D is TRBD1 or TRBD2 (5 bases each). Trimming cost V 4 bases and J 1 base, with 7 bases left between them. The CDR3 loop spans 14 amino acids. The CDR3 sequence is CASSWDGNTGELFF. In nucleotides, the CDR3 is TGTGCCAGCAGTTGGGACGGGAACACCGGGGAGCTGTTTTTT.

This clonotype was observed many times. The V gene is TRBV12-3 or TRBV12-4, the J gene TRBJ2-5; 9 bases line up with TRBD1. This CDR3 is built from 16 residues. V trimming: 5 bases; J trimming: 4 bases; junction bases outside the gene matches: 11. CDR3 in DNA: TGTGCCAGCAGTCCAGGGACAGGGCTCGAGCGAGAGACCCAGTACTTC. It encodes CASSPGTGLERETQYF.

This rearrangement joins TRBV2 to TRBJ2-1, with 10 bases aligning to TRBD1. V dropped 3 bases and J dropped 9; count of bases not matched to a gene: 8. CDR3 length: 15 residues. Germline assignment: CDR1 SNHLY and CDR2 FYNNEI. The CDR3 DNA is TGTGCCAGCAGTGACGGGACAGGGGTTACGGTTGAGCAGTTCTTC. It yields the protein CASSDGTGVTVEQFF.

With regard to this clonotype: This may stem from a read error, because a much larger clone lies one nucleotide away. The chain links TRBV3-1 to TRBJ2-2; the match to TRBD2 covers 9 bases. The CDR3 sequence is 15 residues long. Germline CDR1 reads LGHDT; CDR2 reads YNNKEL (reference sequence). J was trimmed by 4 bases and V by 0 bases; bases with no gene match: 0. CDR3 DNA: TGTGCCAGCAGCCAAGATAGCGGGAGCACCGGGGAGCTGTTTTTT. This translates into CASSQDSGSTGELFF.

This clonotype has only one observation. The rearrangement joins TRBV6-1 to TRBJ2-7; 10 nucleotides align to TRBD1. Looked up from germline, CDR1 is MNHNS and CDR2 is SASEGT. V shed 7 bases, J shed 2 bases, and the junction held 11 bases outside the gene matches. This CDR3 is 16 amino acids long. As DNA, the CDR3 is TGTGCCAGCACCGTCTCGGGACAGGGGACCACCTACGAGCAGTACTTC. Translating gives CASTVSGQGTTYEQYF.

A few counts support this clonotype. The V call is TRBV28, the J call TRBJ1-2; D is unresolved. CDR3 size: 13 residues. Deletions cut 3 bases from V and 2 bases from J, with 7 bases between. Germline-derived CDR1 and CDR2 are MDHEN and SYDVKM. The CDR3 bases are TGTGCCAGCAGTTTGTTACAGAACTATGGCTACACCTTC. It encodes CASSLLQNYGYTF.

This clonotype has just a few counts. This chain connects TRBV20-1 to TRBJ2-2; no definite D call. The CDR3 runs to 12 residues. CDR1 is DFQATT, CDR2 SNEGSKA, per germline (reference sequence). The V end was cut by 5 bases, the J end by 1 base, with 5 bases between. CDR3 coding DNA: TGCAGTGCTGCTCGGAACACCGGGGAGCTGTTTTTT. Its translation is CSAARNTGELFF.

The chain links TRBV9 to TRBJ2-1; the D is unclear. The germline gives CDR1 SGDLS, CDR2 YYNGEE. This CDR3 has 11 residues. The V end lost 4 bases, the J end lost 8 bases, and 7 bases lay between the germline ends. The CDR3 reads CASSPSDEQFF. CDR3 nucleotide sequence: TGTGCCAGCAGCCCCTCCGATGAGCAGTTCTTC.

The gene calls are TRBV28 and TRBJ2-7, with 8 positions matching TRBD1. Trimming cost V 6 bases and J 0 bases; bases outside gene matches: 7. The V gene's germline CDR1 is MDHEN and CDR2 SYDVKM. The CDR3 has 15 residues. CDR3 amino acids: CASSPGTGFSYEQYV. The CDR3 DNA sequence: TGTGCCAGCAGCCCCGGGACAGGCTTCTCCTACGAGCAGTACGTC.

As regards this clonotype: This may arise from a read error, as a much more abundant clone is one base away. J is TRBJ2-7 and V is TRBV2; D possibly corresponds to TRBD1 (5 bases). Trimming shortened V by 5 bases and J by 2 bases, and 10 bases separated the two germline ends. This CDR3 has 13 residues. CDR1 and CDR2 (germline): SNHLY, FYNNEI. Written as DNA, the CDR3 is TGTGCCAGCAGTTTCGTCAGGGCCTACGAGCAGTACTTC. Translated: CASSFVRAYEQYF.

This clonotype has only a few counts. The J gene is TRBJ2-3, the V gene TRBV20-1; D gene uncertain. Trimming took 8 bases from V and 5 from J, leaving 8 bases between them. The CDR3 is 10 amino acids. Germline V gene lookup returns CDR1 DFQATT and CDR2 SNEGSKA (reference sequence). DNA of the CDR3: TGCAGTAATAGGCGAGATACGCAGTATTTT. Translated: CSNRRDTQYF.

This chain links TRBV28 with TRBJ2-5; the match to TRBD1 covers 7 bases. The CDR3 contains 16 residues. Germline CDR1 reads MDHEN; CDR2 reads SYDVKM. V shed 4 bases, J shed 1 base, and the junction held 9 bases outside the gene matches. CDR3 bases: TGTGCCAGCAGTTCTATGACAGGGCCCCTCCAAGAGACCCAGTACTTC. Translated, it gives CASSSMTGPLQETQYF.

This clonotype was detected only a few times. This rearrangement joins TRBV7-9 to TRBJ1-4; D is unclear. Trimming took 1 base from V and 1 from J, leaving 4 bases between them. The CDR3 extends over 14 amino acids. CDR1 is SEHNR and CDR2 is FQNEAQ in the germline V gene (reference sequence). The CDR3 bases are TGTGCCAGCAGCTTAGTTGGAACTAATGAAAAACTGTTTTTT. Translation gives CASSLVGTNEKLFF.

This clonotype was observed many times. The chain employs TRBV28 and TRBJ2-4, with D uncertain. The CDR3 loop spans 14 amino acids. The germline V and J ends were trimmed by 3 bases and 8 bases, with 14 bases remaining between them. Per the germline V gene, CDR1 is MDHEN and CDR2 is SYDVKM. In DNA form, the CDR3 reads TGTGCCAGCAGTTTTAGGCTGATAAACGACATTCAGTACTTC. Its translation is CASSFRLINDIQYF.

The gene calls are TRBV3-1 and TRBJ2-2, with a weak D call TRBD2 (6 bases). The CDR3 contains 16 residues. The germline CDR1 and CDR2 sequences are LGHDT and YNNKEL (reference sequence). The V and J ends lost 1 base and 2 bases respectively, with 11 bases between them. The CDR3: CASSQATLANTGELFF. CDR3 nucleotides: TGTGCCAGCAGCCAAGCAACACTAGCAAACACCGGGGAGCTGTTTTTT.

This clonotype was seen ten or more times. The chain employs TRBV28 and TRBJ2-4; 7 bases are a match to TRBD2. This CDR3 contains 11 residues. Unmatched junction bases numbered 5, after V lost 3 bases and J lost 15 bases. Germline V gives CDR1 MDHEN, CDR2 SYDVKM. Here the CDR3 reads CASSLGGTPYF. In DNA, the CDR3 is TGTGCCAGCAGTTTGGGAGGGACCCCGTACTTC.

V usage is TRBV5-1 and J usage is TRBJ2-7; D is perhaps TRBD1 (6 bases). Trimming left V 2 bases short and J 3 bases short, with 15 bases between. From germline, CDR1 is SGHRS and CDR2 YFSETQ. CDR3 length equals 15 residues. CDR3 sequence reads: CASSFHSGQSYEQYV. The CDR3 nucleotides read TGCGCCAGCAGCTTTCACTCCGGACAGAGCTACGAGCAGTACGTC.